Below are 10 T cell receptor beta chains sequenced from a single sample in a study of T-cell memory formation after mild COVID-19. One entry per CDR3 protein results from TCRdb running MiXCR on the 5' RACE reads. Among 400,000 to 500,000 distinct CDR3 sequences listed, about 20% were seen once. Sequencing was performed on PBMCs or a T cell subset sorted from them (not recorded which). The receptors here all came from an adult woman who had mild COVID-19 (a few samples of this study predate the infection). Cell type and time point are not known.

V usage is TRBV11-3 and J usage is TRBJ1-4; the D is unclear. V was trimmed by 5 bases and J by 6 bases, leaving 4 bases between them. Germline CDR1 is SGHNT and CDR2 is YENEEA. The CDR3 consists of 11 residues. CDR3: CASSLHEKLFF. The CDR3 DNA sequence: TGTGCCAGCAGCCTCCATGAAAAACTGTTTTTT.

V usage is TRBV15 and J usage is TRBJ2-1, with 7 bases fitting TRBD2. The junction had 6 bases not matched to a gene; V was cut back by 4 bases and J by 3 bases. CDR1 is LNHNV and CDR2 is YYDKDF in the germline V gene (reference sequence). The CDR3 contains 15 residues. CDR3 region: CATSTGGSDYNEQFF. The CDR3 region has the DNA TGTGCCACCAGCACCGGCGGGAGTGACTACAATGAGCAGTTCTTC.

The table lists this clonotype with a few counts. This sequence joins TRBV12-3 or TRBV12-4 and TRBJ2-7; 9 nucleotides line up with TRBD1. There are 18 residues in the CDR3. V lost 6 bases and J lost 1; bases outside the gene matches: 16. The CDR3 region has the DNA TGTGCCAGCAGCCCGGGACAGGGAAGTATCGGACGTTCCTACGAGCAGTACTTC. Translating it yields CASSPGQGSIGRSYEQYF.

This clonotype has only a few counts. This chain links TRBV2 with TRBJ2-2, with 9 positions matching TRBD2. The V and J ends lost 3 bases and 4 bases, in that order; junction bases with no gene match: 6. This CDR3 comprises 16 residues. Germline CDR1 reads SNHLY; CDR2 reads FYNNEI. CDR3 sequence: CASSEEAGGPTGELFF. DNA of the CDR3: TGTGCCAGCAGTGAGGAAGCGGGGGGACCCACCGGGGAGCTGTTTTTT.

This clonotype was seen only a few times. The chain recombines TRBV4-1 with TRBJ2-1; D ambiguous. CDR3 length: 16 amino acids. Germline loops: CDR1 MGHRA, CDR2 YSYEKL. V shed 3 bases and J shed 0 bases, with 12 bases lying between them. DNA of the CDR3: TGCGCCAGCAGCCACCCGGCAGCCTACTCCTACAATGAGCAGTTCTTC. This translates into CASSHPAAYSYNEQFF.

This clonotype was observed a handful of times. The V and J genes are TRBV6-5 and TRBJ1-1; D not certain. The germline V gene encodes CDR1 MNHEY and CDR2 SVGAGI. This CDR3 is 13 amino acids long. The V and J ends lost 5 bases and 0 bases respectively, with 7 bases between them. Written as DNA, the CDR3 is TGTGCCAGCAGTGAAGTAATGAACACTGAAGCTTTCTTT. It codes for CASSEVMNTEAFF.

The sample holds a few counts of this clonotype. The V and J genes are TRBV28 and TRBJ1-6; D perhaps matches TRBD1 (5 bases). CDR3 length: 18 residues. The germline V and J ends were trimmed by 1 base and 6 bases, with 19 bases remaining between them. Per the germline V gene, CDR1 is MDHEN and CDR2 is SYDVKM. CDR3 bases: TGTGCCAGCAGTTTATTTCCACCGGGGGACGTCCCTAATTCACCCCTCCACTTT. Its protein is CASSLFPPGDVPNSPLHF.

This clonotype appeared a few times. The chain uses TRBV24-1 and TRBJ2-1; 11 bases match TRBD2. This CDR3 is built from 16 residues. Unmatched junction bases numbered 7, after V lost 4 bases and J lost 6 bases. Per the germline V gene, CDR1 is KGHDR and CDR2 is SFDVKD. CDR3 nucleotide sequence: TGTGCCACCAGTGAGGGAGGACTAGCGGGTGGCAATGAGCAGTTCTTC. Its translation is CATSEGGLAGGNEQFF.

The rearrangement joins TRBV5-1 to TRBJ1-2, with 8 bases identical to TRBD1. This CDR3 comprises 16 residues. After removal of 5 bases from V and 2 bases from J, the junction contained 11 bases not matched to a gene. Germline V CDR1 and CDR2: SGHRS, YFSETQ. CDR3 in DNA: TGCGCCAGCAGTCCCCCCGACAGGGGTATCAACTATGGCTACACCTTC. It yields the protein CASSPPDRGINYGYTF.

This clonotype came up a few times. The V and J genes are TRBV7-3 and TRBJ2-1; D unresolved. The CDR3 has 15 amino acids. Trimming removed 5 bases at V and 6 bases at J, with 17 bases between. CDR1 is SGHTA, CDR2 FQGTGA, per germline. CDR3 sequence (DNA): TGTGCCAGCAGCGCGAGCCCGGACGTGTTCAATGAGCAGTTCTTC. It specifies CASSASPDVFNEQFF.